The clone carrying this T cell receptor beta chain was recorded many times. The target antigen is unknown. The CDR3 consists of 13 residues. The germline CDR1 and CDR2 sequences are DFQATT and SNEGSKA (reference sequence). The germline V and J ends were trimmed by 3 bases and 3 bases, with 11 bases remaining between them. Each diagnosis was grounded in clinical symptoms, serum thyroxine and TRAb, thyroid ultrasound, and orbital computed tomography. Amplification targeted TCR beta CDR3 regions from RNA transcripts. The HTBI primer set drove a first-round RT-PCR of the TCR CDR3. A single record per CDR3 protein comes from TCRdb applying MiXCR to the multiplex PCR reads. The data show a few hundred thousand distinct CDR3 sequences, 13% to 15% seen once. This entry comes from a study of T cells in Graves' hyperthyroidism and ophthalmopathy. Study conclusions and caveats: The model foresaw ophthalmopathy a median roughly 6.6 months prior to onset. Ophthalmopathy could be told apart from stable hyperthyroidism with a 13 V-J model.

This TCR derives from a woman aged 25 to 39 with Graves' ophthalmopathy. Material: blood. V usage is TRBV20-1 and J usage is TRBJ1-1, with D possibly matching TRBD1 (6 bases). The CDR3 loop reads CSARGDTYTEAFF. CDR3 DNA: TGCAGTGCTAGGGGGGACACGTACACTGAAGCTTTCTTT.